This T cell receptor (beta chain) is drawn from a study of monozygotic twins with inflammatory bowel disease. Study observations and caveats: Those with IBD had lower TCRbeta diversity (inverse Simpson) than their healthy co-twins did. Comparison of concordant versus discordant twins revealed no difference in repertoire similarity, possibly due to limited power.

About this clonotype itself: Its antigen is undetermined.

Total RNA input per TCR library was around 3,600 ng. UMIs bearing a 6-nucleotide sample barcode were added through template switching. TCRdb reanalyzed the 5' RACE reads, giving one entry per CDR3 protein sequence and no DNA. The sample features approximately 150,000 distinct CDR3 sequences, with 2.4% in its top ten. Germline CDR1 reads DFQATT; CDR2 reads SNEGSKA (reference sequence). CDR3 length equals 12 residues. The receptor comes from a human donor with ulcerative colitis or Crohn's disease, or a healthy co-twin of an affected twin (not recorded which). This chain connects TRBV20-1 to TRBJ1-5; TCRdb reports TRBD1, a call that lacks DNA to check it against. The material sequenced was blood. The chain's CDR3 is CSTSQGNQPQHF.